Each of the 30 T cell receptor beta chains below was sequenced from the same sample in a study of cytomegalovirus exposure and HLA in healthy donors. A multiplex PCR was run with 60 Vbeta primers and 13 Jbeta primers. Clones were sequenced by immunoSEQ multiplex PCR, and TCRdb holds only the in-frame ones, with some missing. The sample shows about 160,000 clones, around 79% of them seen only once. Sequenced: PBMCs. Receptor source: a man aged 45-65 years in good health and CMV-seropositive.

The chain links TRBV7-2 to TRBJ1-5; D perhaps matches TRBD1 (6 bases). Germline lookup yields CDR1 SGHTA and CDR2 FQGNSA. The V gene lost 2 bases and the J gene lost 2 bases, with 10 bases spanning the gap. CDR3 length equals 15 residues. The CDR3 region has the DNA TGTGCCAGCAGCTTATGGACAGCGGGCAATCAGCCCCAGCATTTT. Translating gives CASSLWTAGNQPQHF.

This clone came up a few times. The V and J genes are TRBV5-1 and TRBJ1-1, with 9 bases matching TRBD1. V was pared by 2 bases and J by 3 bases, with 5 bases of the junction left unmatched. Germline V CDR1 and CDR2: SGHRS, YFSETQ. This CDR3 spans 15 amino acids. The CDR3 sequence: CASSLQGAWDTEAFF. The CDR3 region has the DNA TGCGCCAGCAGCTTACAGGGGGCCTGGGACACTGAAGCTTTCTTT.

The V call is TRBV28, the J call TRBJ2-7, with TRBD1 matching over 9 bases. CDR1 is MDHEN and CDR2 is SYDVKM in the germline V gene. The length of the CDR3 is 15 residues. The trim removed 7 bases at V and 5 bases at J, leaving 12 bases unmatched. This CDR3 is CASTPRLQGAHEQYF. For the CDR3, the DNA is TGTGCCAGCACCCCGAGGTTACAGGGGGCCCACGAGCAGTACTTC.

The rearrangement joins TRBV5-6 to TRBJ2-1, with D unresolved. Germline CDR1 and CDR2: SGHDT and YYEEEE. CDR3 length: 16 residues. Trimming shortened V by 0 bases and J by 4 bases, and 14 bases separated the two germline ends. The CDR3 loop is CASSLDWQASYNEQFF. The CDR3 DNA reads as TGTGCCAGCAGCTTGGATTGGCAGGCTTCATACAATGAGCAGTTCTTC.

This clone is a singleton in its sample. V usage is TRBV6-5 and J usage is TRBJ2-7; 8 nucleotides agree with TRBD1. Losses at the gene ends were 6 bases for V and 3 bases for J; bases not matched to a gene: 4. The CDR3 length is 13 residues. The germline CDR1 and CDR2 sequences are MNHEY and SVGAGI. The CDR3 reads CASRQTGDYEQYF. The CDR3 region has the DNA TGTGCCAGCAGGCAGACAGGGGACTACGAGCAGTACTTC.

The rearrangement uses TRBV29-1 and TRBJ2-7, with D maybe TRBD1 (6 bases). Trimming took off 7 bases at V and 0 bases at J, with 19 bases between the two ends. CDR3 length: 15 amino acids. The germline gives CDR1 SQVTM, CDR2 ANQGSEA. CDR3 protein: CSGTQGGPSSYEQYF. DNA of the CDR3: TGCAGCGGGACACAGGGCGGCCCAAGCTCCTACGAGCAGTACTTC.

This clone occurred once. This sequence joins TRBV2 and TRBJ2-7; TRBD2 agrees at 13 bases. The junction had 5 bases not matched to a gene; V was cut back by 6 bases and J by 0 bases. The CDR3 loop spans 16 amino acids. Germline-derived CDR1 and CDR2 are SNHLY and FYNNEI. The CDR3 is CASRGLAGPISYEQYF. The CDR3 coding sequence is TGTGCCAGCAGGGGACTAGCGGGACCTATCTCCTACGAGCAGTACTTC. Full variable domain (remainder filled in from reference TRBV2 and TRBJ2-7): EPEVTQTPSHQVTQMGQEVILRCVPISNHLYFYWYRQILGQKVEFLVSFYNNEISEKSEIFDDQFSVERPDGSNFTLKIRSTKLEDSAMYFCASRGLAGPISYEQYFGPGTRLTVT.

The chain uses TRBV27 and TRBJ1-2, with D tentatively TRBD1 (5 bases). V dropped 10 bases and J dropped 2 bases, with 17 bases sitting between them. The CDR3 length is 14 residues. CDR1 is MNHEY and CDR2 is SMNVEV in the germline V gene (reference sequence). The CDR3 bases are TGTGCCACTTCGTCCGGGGGAGGAAACTATGGCTACACCTTC. Its translation: CATSSGGGNYGYTF.

The chain couples TRBV10-3 to TRBJ1-5; no clear D gene. CDR1 and CDR2 (germline): ENHRY, SYGVKD. V lost 7 bases and J lost 3, with 10 bases in between. The CDR3 is 13 amino acids. The CDR3 nucleotides read TGTGCCATCAACAGCCTCCCCAATCAGCCCCAGCATTTT. Protein: CAINSLPNQPQHF.

The CDR3 DNA sequence: TGTGCCAGCAGCACCGGGAACAATCAGCCCCAGCATTTT. Protein product: CASSTGNNQPQHF. This chain links TRBV7-9 with TRBJ1-5; D gene unclear. CDR1 is SEHNR and CDR2 is FQNEAQ in the germline V gene (reference sequence). The CDR3 runs to 13 residues. V shed 5 bases and J shed 3 bases, with 8 bases lying between them.

The chain employs TRBV21-1 and TRBJ1-1; TRBD1, the D gene given by the table, was not confirmed from the DNA. TRBV21-1 is given as a pseudogene. The length of the CDR3 is 12 residues. The CDR3 nucleotides are TGTGCCAGCAGCACAAGGGGCGCAGAAGCTTTCTTT. This sequence encodes CASSTRGAEAFF.

The CDR3: CASSTNRGRQAFF. As DNA, the CDR3 is TGCGCCAGCAGCACCAACAGGGGGCGGCAAGCTTTCTTT. The chain is built from TRBV5-1 and TRBJ1-1, with TRBD1 matching over 9 bases. Germline assignment: CDR1 SGHRS and CDR2 YFSETQ. The V gene end was trimmed by 4 bases and the J gene end by 9 bases; junction bases not matched to a gene: 7. The CDR3 totals 13 residues.

This sequence joins TRBV7-3 and TRBJ1-1, with TRBD1 matching over 7 bases. This CDR3 has 13 residues. Germline values: CDR1 SGHTA, CDR2 FQGTGA. The ends lost 4 bases at V and 3 bases at J; junction bases unmatched: 2. CDR3 coding DNA: TGTGCCAGCAGCTCGGACAGGTACACTGAAGCTTTCTTT. This sequence encodes CASSSDRYTEAFF.

The J gene is TRBJ2-1, the V gene TRBV5-1; weak D call: TRBD2 (6 bases). Germline CDR1 reads SGHRS; CDR2 reads YFSETQ. The CDR3 has 14 residues. Trimming took off 1 base at V and 4 bases at J, with 9 bases between the two ends. The CDR3 spells CASSLHREYNEQFF. In DNA form, the CDR3 reads TGCGCCAGCAGCTTGCATCGGGAGTACAATGAGCAGTTCTTC.

CDR3 residues: CASSRSGDTQYF. In nucleotides, the CDR3 is TGTGCCAGCAGCCGTTCGGGGGATACGCAGTATTTT. The chain has TRBV13 and TRBJ2-3; possibly TRBD2 for D (5 bases). From germline, CDR1 is PRHDT and CDR2 FYEKMQ (reference sequence). V dropped 5 bases and J dropped 6 bases, with 9 bases sitting between them. The CDR3 extends over 12 amino acids.

This chain joins TRBV9 and TRBJ1-2, with 7 bases matching TRBD1. CDR1 is SGDLS and CDR2 is YYNGEE in the germline V gene. The ends lost 1 base at V and 4 bases at J; junction bases unmatched: 4. The CDR3 runs to 14 residues. CDR3 sequence reads: CASSVNRGPYGYTF. In DNA form, the CDR3 reads TGTGCCAGCAGCGTAAACAGGGGTCCCTATGGCTACACCTTC.

The chain is built from TRBV19 and TRBJ2-7, with 9 bases identical to TRBD1. From germline, CDR1 is LNHDA and CDR2 SQIVND (reference sequence). The junction had 6 bases not matched to a gene; V was cut back by 6 bases and J by 0 bases. The CDR3 is 15 amino acids. In DNA, the CDR3 is TGTGCCAGTAGCAACAGGGGGCCGAGCTCCTACGAGCAGTACTTC. Translation gives CASSNRGPSSYEQYF.

A single count supports this clone. This chain links TRBV29-1 with TRBJ2-5, with no clear D. This CDR3 has 15 residues. Per the germline V gene, CDR1 is SQVTM and CDR2 is ANQGSEA. V lost 4 bases and J 0 bases, leaving 15 bases between the germline ends. CDR3 bases: TGCAGCGTTGGCTTCGAGCGTAGGAACCAAGAGACCCAGTACTTC. Encoded protein: CSVGFERRNQETQYF.

This clone was detected only a few times. The chain combines TRBV14 with TRBJ1-1; D unclear. The CDR3 has 15 residues. Germline V gene data show CDR1 as SGHDN and CDR2 as FVKESK. V was shortened by 1 base and J by 0 bases, with 9 bases between the two germline ends. The CDR3 here is CASSQVHWLNTEAFF. The CDR3 nucleotides are TGTGCCAGCAGCCAAGTTCACTGGTTGAACACTGAAGCTTTCTTT.

The chain employs TRBV28 and TRBJ2-5; TRBD1 matches 12 bases. The DNA end favors TRBJ2-7, so the J call may be wrong. Germline V gene lookup returns CDR1 MDHEN and CDR2 SYDVKM. The CDR3 consists of 17 residues. The CDR3 bases are TGTGCCAGCAGCCTACCTGGGTGGGGACAGGGGGCTAACGAGCAGTACTTC. Translation gives CASSLPGWGQGANEQYF.

This clone came up a few times. This sequence joins TRBV18 and TRBJ2-7; possible D gene TRBD1, 6 bases. Trimming removed 5 bases from V and 0 bases from J, with 17 bases in between. CDR3 length: 16 residues. Germline V gene lookup returns CDR1 KGHSH and CDR2 LQKENI. CDR3: CASSSAMTGYSYEQYF. CDR3 nucleotide sequence: TGTGCCAGCTCATCAGCGATGACAGGCTACTCCTACGAGCAGTACTTC.

Only one count was recorded for this clone. The V gene is TRBV7-9, the J gene TRBJ2-1; TRBD2 aligns across 11 bases. V lost 3 bases and J lost 4; bases outside the gene matches: 5. The germline gives CDR1 SEHNR, CDR2 FQNEAQ (reference sequence). CDR3 length: 16 residues. This CDR3 reads CASSFITSGRYNEQFF. CDR3 nucleotide sequence: TGTGCCAGCAGCTTCATTACTAGCGGGAGATACAATGAGCAGTTCTTC.

The rearrangement uses TRBV5-1 and TRBJ1-2; possible D gene TRBD1, 5 bases. There are 15 residues in the CDR3. The germline gives CDR1 SGHRS, CDR2 YFSETQ. V was pared by 0 bases and J by 3 bases, with 12 bases between. The DNA of the CDR3 is TGCGCCAGCAGCTTGGCCCCGGACAATGACTATGGCTACACCTTC. It specifies CASSLAPDNDYGYTF.

Notes on this clone: One end of the junction does not line up with germline, which may come from a read error. The chain uses TRBV7-8 and TRBJ2-7; 7 bases map to TRBD2. Germline loops: CDR1 SGHVS, CDR2 FQNEAQ. CDR3 length: 13 residues. The DNA for the CDR3 is TGTGCCAGCAGCATAGCGGGCCCCTACGAGCAGTACTTC. Protein product: CASSIAGPYEQYF.

This chain links TRBV5-1 with TRBJ2-7, with D unresolved. V was clipped by 1 base and J by 4 bases, with 6 bases between them. The CDR3 consists of 12 residues. Looked up from germline, CDR1 is SGHRS and CDR2 is YFSETQ. CDR3 loop: CASSLTRYEQYF. The CDR3, as DNA: TGCGCCAGCAGCTTGACAAGATACGAGCAGTACTTC.

This sequence joins TRBV21-1 and TRBJ2-5; the D segment call TRBD1 is taken from the table without a DNA check. TRBV21-1 has pseudogene status. The CDR3 has 14 amino acids. The DNA for the CDR3 is TGTGCCAGCAGCTTCCGGGACAGGGACGAGACCCAGTACTTC. This encodes CASSFRDRDETQYF.

This clone was detected only a few times. The chain is built from TRBV30 and TRBJ1-4; 7 nucleotides align to TRBD1. Germline V lookup: CDR1 GTSNPN, CDR2 SVGIG (reference sequence). Trimming took 1 base from V and 5 from J; bases not matched to a gene: 10. The CDR3 has 16 residues. As DNA, the CDR3 is TGTGCCTGGAGTGGACGAACCGGGACAGAGAATGAAAAACTGTTTTTT. It translates to CAWSGRTGTENEKLFF. Variable domain in full (rest from reference TRBV30 and TRBJ1-4): SQTIHQWPATLVQPVGSPLSLECTVEGTSNPNLYWYRQAAGRGLQLLFYSVGIGQISSEVPQNLSASRPQDRQFILSSKKLLLSDSGFYLCAWSGRTGTENEKLFFGSGTQLSVL.

This chain links TRBV5-6 with TRBJ2-3; perhaps TRBD2 as D (7 bases). V lost 2 bases to trimming and J lost 2 bases, with 12 bases between them. Per the germline V gene, CDR1 is SGHDT and CDR2 is YYEEEE. The CDR3 is made up of 15 amino acids. As DNA, the CDR3 is TGTGCCAGCAGCTTTAGGGGGGGGCCCACAGATACGCAGTATTTT. Translation: CASSFRGGPTDTQYF.

The chain joins TRBV9 to TRBJ2-3; TRBD2 aligns across 12 bases. CDR1 is SGDLS and CDR2 is YYNGEE in the germline V gene. J was trimmed by 4 bases and V by 0 bases; bases with no gene match: 15. The CDR3 is 20 amino acids. CDR3 amino acids: CASSVGYPPGLAGGADTQYF. The CDR3 nucleotides are TGTGCCAGCAGCGTAGGTTATCCACCGGGGCTAGCGGGAGGGGCAGATACGCAGTATTTT.

The rearrangement joins TRBV14 to TRBJ2-6, with D possibly TRBD2 on 5 matching bases. Germline values: CDR1 SGHDN, CDR2 FVKESK. The CDR3 runs 15 residues. The V and J ends lost 5 bases and 0 bases respectively, with 8 bases between them. The CDR3: CASSEGISGANVLTF. The CDR3 coding sequence is TGTGCCAGCAGCGAGGGAATCTCTGGGGCCAACGTCCTGACTTTC. The whole variable domain, remainder taken from reference TRBV14 and TRBJ2-6, is EAGVTQFPSHSVIEKGQTVTLRCDPISGHDNLYWYRRVMGKEIKFLLHFVKESKQDESGMPNNRFLAERTGGTYSTLKVQPAELEDSGVYFCASSEGISGANVLTFGAGSRLTVL.